This entry lists 13 T cell receptor beta chains sequenced from one sample in a study of blood T cell repertoires in COVID-19. The assay was immunoSEQ multiplex PCR, and TCRdb's table has in-frame clones only and misses some. The data show fewer than 300,000 clones, with around 90% seen just once and around 1.1% held by the top ten. Sequencing was done on a sample of PBMCs or T cells enriched from blood (not recorded which). These receptors were obtained from a woman aged 30 to 39 who had recovered from COVID-19.

The chain employs TRBV7-3 and TRBJ1-2; 10 bases map to TRBD1. The trim removed 5 bases at V and 3 bases at J, leaving 6 bases unmatched. This CDR3 is built from 15 residues. CDR1 is SGHTA and CDR2 is FQGTGA in the germline V gene. The CDR3 protein is CASSEGQGRYYGYTF. CDR3 coding DNA: TGTGCCAGCAGCGAGGGACAGGGGCGCTACTATGGCTACACCTTC.

This chain connects TRBV9 to TRBJ2-3; maybe TRBD1 (6 bases). Deletions cut 0 bases from V and 4 bases from J, with 9 bases between. Germline V CDR1 and CDR2: SGDLS, YYNGEE. This CDR3 is built from 14 residues. The CDR3 DNA sequence: TGTGCCAGCAGCGTAGGACAGGCAGCAGATACGCAGTATTTT. Its translation: CASSVGQAADTQYF.

The chain couples TRBV10-3 to TRBJ2-2; D is unclear. The CDR3 has 15 amino acids. With 11 bases removed from V and 0 bases from J, the gap between germline ends came to 16 bases. CDR1 is ENHRY and CDR2 is SYGVKD in the germline V gene. CDR3 sequence reads: CAVSSPRPNTGELFF. Written as DNA, the CDR3 is TGTGCCGTAAGTTCGCCTAGGCCGAACACCGGGGAGCTGTTTTTT.

This clone was counted a single time. J is TRBJ1-6 and V is TRBV30, with D maybe TRBD1 (6 bases). The V end was cut by 7 bases, the J end by 7 bases, with 14 bases between. CDR3 length: 13 residues. Germline CDR1 is GTSNPN and CDR2 is SVGIG (reference sequence). Here the CDR3 reads CASMTGLNSPLHF. As DNA, the CDR3 is TGTGCCTCGATGACAGGATTAAATTCACCCCTCCACTTT.

V and J are TRBV9 and TRBJ2-1; 8 bases match TRBD1. This CDR3 contains 13 residues. Germline-derived CDR1 and CDR2 are SGDLS and YYNGEE. Trimming cost V 3 bases and J 6 bases; bases outside gene matches: 2. The CDR3, as DNA: TGTGCCAGCAGCGCGGACAGGGCCAATGAGCAGTTCTTC. This sequence encodes CASSADRANEQFF.

The chain recombines TRBV7-2 with TRBJ2-1; the D gene is possibly TRBD2 (5 bases). Germline V gives CDR1 SGHTA, CDR2 FQGNSA. The CDR3 consists of 15 residues. The V end was cut by 5 bases, the J end by 1 base, with 12 bases between. CDR3 protein: CASSTNTGSYNEQFF. As DNA, the CDR3 is TGTGCCAGCAGCACAAATACGGGGTCCTACAATGAGCAGTTCTTC. Full variable domain (missing parts from reference TRBV7-2 and TRBJ2-1): GAGVSQSPSNKVTEKGKDVELRCDPISGHTALYWYRQSLGQGLEFLIYFQGNSAPDKSGLPSDRFSAERTGGSVSTLTIQRTQQEDSAVYLCASSTNTGSYNEQFFGPGTRLTVL.

The rearrangement joins TRBV12-3 or TRBV12-4 to TRBJ2-4; a weak D match, TRBD2 (7 bases). There are 13 residues in the CDR3. The V end was cut by 5 bases, the J end by 8 bases, with 13 bases between. This CDR3 is CASSLGGGDIQYF. The CDR3, as DNA: TGTGCCAGCAGTCTAGGGGGGGGAGACATTCAGTACTTC.

The J gene is TRBJ2-5, the V gene TRBV6-2 or TRBV6-3; TRBD2 matches 7 bases. Trimming at V came to 0 bases and at J to 5 bases, leaving 21 bases not matched to a gene. Germline assignment: CDR1 MNHEY and CDR2 SVGEGT. This CDR3 has 20 amino acids. The CDR3 loop reads CASSYSSREVRDVDDETQYF. In nucleotides, the CDR3 is TGTGCCAGCAGTTACTCGTCACGGGAGGTTCGAGATGTGGACGATGAGACCCAGTACTTC.

J is TRBJ2-5 and V is TRBV27; D might be TRBD1 (6 bases). This CDR3 comprises 14 residues. V was cut by 3 bases and J by 3 bases, with 11 bases left in between. Germline assignment: CDR1 MNHEY and CDR2 SMNVEV (reference sequence). The CDR3 coding sequence is TGTGCCAGCAGTTTCCAGGGGTTAGAAGAGACCCAGTACTTC. Translated: CASSFQGLEETQYF.

This sequence joins TRBV21-1 and TRBJ1-1; the table's D call, TRBD1, has no DNA check behind it. TRBV21-1 is designated a pseudogene. The CDR3 spans 15 residues. Here the CDR3 reads CASSLPGQGSTEAFF. CDR3 in DNA: TGTGCCAGCAGCCTACCGGGACAGGGGAGCACTGAAGCTTTCTTT.

The rearrangement uses TRBV7-6 and TRBJ2-3, with 8 nucleotides matching TRBD1. Looked up from germline, CDR1 is SGHVS and CDR2 is FNYEAQ. The CDR3 extends over 15 amino acids. V lost 0 bases to trimming and J lost 5 bases; unmatched junction nucleotides: 4. The CDR3 reads CASSLATDRGDTQYF. The CDR3 DNA reads as TGTGCCAGCAGCTTAGCGACAGACAGGGGAGATACGCAGTATTTT.

The chain carries TRBV5-1 and TRBJ1-1; TRBD1 matches at 10 bases. The CDR3 has 15 residues. Per the germline V gene, CDR1 is SGHRS and CDR2 is YFSETQ. V gave up 4 bases and J gave up 4 bases; unmatched junction bases: 7. CDR3 bases: TGCGCCAGCAGCATCCGGGACAGGGGCATCACTGAAGCTTTCTTT. This gives the protein CASSIRDRGITEAFF. The full variable domain, completed using reference TRBV5-1 and TRBJ1-1, is KAGVTQTPRYLIKTRGQQVTLSCSPISGHRSVSWYQQTPGQGLQFLFEYFSETQRNKGNFPGRFSGRQFSNSRSEMNVSTLELGDSALYLCASSIRDRGITEAFFGQGTRLTVV.

This rearrangement joins TRBV11-3 to TRBJ1-3; perhaps TRBD1 as D (6 bases). The V gene's germline CDR1 is SGHNT and CDR2 YENEEA. Trimming removed 0 bases from V and 0 bases from J, with 9 bases in between. The CDR3 runs 16 residues. The CDR3 DNA is TGTGCCAGCAGCTTAGACGGACAGTCCTCTGGAAACACCATATATTTT. Its translation is CASSLDGQSSGNTIYF.